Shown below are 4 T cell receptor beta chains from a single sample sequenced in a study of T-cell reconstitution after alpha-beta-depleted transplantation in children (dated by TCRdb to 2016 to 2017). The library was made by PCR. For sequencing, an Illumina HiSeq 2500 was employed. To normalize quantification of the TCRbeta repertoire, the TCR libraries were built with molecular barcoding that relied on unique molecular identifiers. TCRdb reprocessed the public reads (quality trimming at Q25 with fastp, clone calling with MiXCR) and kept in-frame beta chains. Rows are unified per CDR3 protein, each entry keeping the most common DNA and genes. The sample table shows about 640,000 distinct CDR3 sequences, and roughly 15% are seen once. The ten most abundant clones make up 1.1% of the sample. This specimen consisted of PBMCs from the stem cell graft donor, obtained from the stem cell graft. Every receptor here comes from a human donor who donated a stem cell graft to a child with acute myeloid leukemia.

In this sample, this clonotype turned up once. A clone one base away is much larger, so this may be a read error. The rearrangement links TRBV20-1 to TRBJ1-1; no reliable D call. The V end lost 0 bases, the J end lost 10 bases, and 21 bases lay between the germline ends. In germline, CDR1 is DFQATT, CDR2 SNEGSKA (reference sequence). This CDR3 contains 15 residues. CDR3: CSARDKAYAGVRAFF. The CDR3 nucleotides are TGCAGTGCTAGAGATAAGGCTTACGCTGGGGTTAGAGCTTTCTTT.

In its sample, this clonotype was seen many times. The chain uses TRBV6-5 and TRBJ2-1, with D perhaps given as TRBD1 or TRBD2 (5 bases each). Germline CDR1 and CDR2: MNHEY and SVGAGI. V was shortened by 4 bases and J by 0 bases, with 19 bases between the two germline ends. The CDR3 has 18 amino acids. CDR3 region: CASSSWQGVKGSYNEQFF. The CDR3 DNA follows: TGTGCCAGCAGTTCGTGGCAGGGAGTGAAGGGCTCCTACAATGAGCAGTTCTTC.

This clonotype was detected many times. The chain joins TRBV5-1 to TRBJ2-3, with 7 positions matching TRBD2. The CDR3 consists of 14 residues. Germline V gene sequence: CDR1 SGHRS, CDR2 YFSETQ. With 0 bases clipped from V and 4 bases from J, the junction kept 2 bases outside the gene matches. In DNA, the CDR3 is TGCGCCAGCAGCTTGGCGGCGGGGGCAGATACGCAGTATTTT. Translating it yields CASSLAAGADTQYF.

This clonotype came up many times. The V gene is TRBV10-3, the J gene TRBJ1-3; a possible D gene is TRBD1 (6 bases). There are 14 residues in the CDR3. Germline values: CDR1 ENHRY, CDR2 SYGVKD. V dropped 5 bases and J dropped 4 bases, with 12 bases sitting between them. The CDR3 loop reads CAISPTGFGNTIYF. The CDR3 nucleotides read TGTGCCATCAGTCCGACAGGATTCGGAAACACCATATATTTT.